Below are 10 T cell receptor beta chains sequenced from a single sample in a study of vaccination and CD4 T cells after COVID-19. These TCRs' antigens remain unknown. Stated treatment: approximately nine-day PBMC culture with coronavirus spike peptide pools or control peptides (ViraFEST assay). With the Oncomine TCR Beta short-read assay, DNA from cultured CD4+ T cells was sequenced. A single record per CDR3 protein comes from TCRdb applying MiXCR to the PCR reads. The sample carries roughly 3,500 distinct CDR3 sequences, 15% to 20% recorded once. The sequenced material came from CD4+ T cells from blood, cultured in vitro. Every receptor here comes from a human donor who had recovered from COVID-19.

Relative to its sample, this clonotype is medium-sized (0.01 to 0.1%). V gene TRBV2 combines with J gene TRBJ2-5; 12 bases map to TRBD2. From germline, CDR1 is SNHLY and CDR2 FYNNEI. V lost 7 bases to trimming and J lost 3 bases; unmatched junction nucleotides: 12. The CDR3 is 17 amino acids. In DNA, the CDR3 is TGTGCCAGCAAGTCCCCTAGCGGGGGGGAGTGGGAAGAGACCCAGTACTTC. It codes for CASKSPSGGEWEETQYF.

The chain uses TRBV12-3 or TRBV12-4 and TRBJ1-4; D gene unclear. CDR3 size: 15 residues. V shed 6 bases and J shed 4 bases, with 15 bases lying between them. As DNA, the CDR3 is TGTGCCAGCAGCCTAGCAGGAGGGCATAATGAAAAACTGTTTTTT. Residues: CASSLAGGHNEKLFF.

Concerning this clonotype itself: A much larger clonotype is one base distant, so this may be a read error. The chain uses TRBV3-1 and TRBJ2-5; TRBD2 matches at 10 bases. Trimming removed 2 bases from V and 1 base from J; junction bases left unmatched: 1. The CDR3 has 15 residues. CDR1 and CDR2 (germline): LGHDT, YNNKEL (reference sequence). CDR3 residues: CASSQLAGVQETQYF. The DNA of the CDR3 is TGTGCCAGCAGCCAACTAGCGGGGGTCCAAGAGACCCAGTACTTC.

By its share, this clonotype is medium-sized. This chain uses TRBV29-1 with TRBJ2-3; 7 bases are a match to TRBD2. CDR1 SQVTM and CDR2 ANQGSEA come from the germline V gene. V lost 4 bases to trimming and J lost 3 bases; unmatched junction nucleotides: 1. The CDR3 extends over 12 amino acids. CDR3 in amino acids: CSVGEGTDTQYF. CDR3 coding DNA: TGCAGCGTTGGGGAGGGAACAGATACGCAGTATTTT.

This clonotype is labeled medium-sized (0.01 to 0.1%). This sequence joins TRBV21-1 and TRBJ1-1. TRBV21-1 is given as a pseudogene. The CDR3 sequence is 16 residues long. CDR3 bases: TGTGCCAGCAGCAAGGAACGAGAGGGATCATATACTGAAGCTTTCTTT. Protein: CASSKEREGSYTEAFF.

The count of this clonotype is one. A clone one base away is much larger, so this may be a read error. The V call is TRBV20-1, the J call TRBJ2-3; 10 bases are shared with TRBD2. The CDR3 runs 12 residues. The V gene's germline CDR1 is DFQATT and CDR2 SNEGSKA (reference sequence). CDR3 region: CSAGTSADTRYF. Here the CDR3 DNA reads TGCAGTGCTGGGACTAGCGCAGATACGCGGTATTTT.

This clonotype has just a few counts. The chain carries TRBV7-9 and TRBJ2-7; TRBD2 agrees at 8 bases. Germline CDR1 SEHNR, CDR2 FQNEAQ (reference sequence). With V trimmed by 6 bases and J by 6 bases, 13 bases remained unmatched. CDR3 length: 15 amino acids. The CDR3 DNA follows: TGTGCCAGCAGTCTTCGCCCCACTAGCGGTGGCGAGCAGTACTTC. Amino acid sequence: CASSLRPTSGGEQYF.

By its share, this clonotype is medium-sized. The genes are TRBV20-1 and TRBJ1-1, with D possibly matching TRBD1 (5 bases). V was shortened by 3 bases and J by 0 bases, with 11 bases between the two germline ends. CDR3 length: 14 residues. Looked up from germline, CDR1 is DFQATT and CDR2 is SNEGSKA (reference sequence). The CDR3 DNA reads as TGCAGTGCTAGGGTCGGGGCCTTGAACACTGAAGCTTTCTTT. The encoded protein is CSARVGALNTEAFF.

The rearrangement uses TRBV11-2 and TRBJ2-1; 8 bases are shared with TRBD2. V lost 5 bases to trimming and J lost 8 bases; unmatched junction nucleotides: 17. The CDR3 spans 17 residues. CDR1 is SGHAT and CDR2 is FQNNGV in the germline V gene. Here the CDR3 reads CASSPYASGGLGDEQFF. The CDR3 DNA sequence: TGTGCCAGCAGCCCTTATGCCAGCGGGGGTTTAGGTGATGAGCAGTTCTTC.

The gene calls are TRBV4-1 and TRBJ2-3; D may be TRBD1 or TRBD2 (5 bases each). Trimming took off 0 bases at V and 2 bases at J, with 15 bases between the two ends. There are 17 residues in the CDR3. Germline values: CDR1 MGHRA, CDR2 YSYEKL. The CDR3 sequence is CASSQDYGTYNTDTQYF. As DNA, the CDR3 is TGCGCCAGCAGCCAAGACTATGGGACCTATAACACAGATACGCAGTATTTT.